The table lists the clone carrying this TCR beta chain with a count of one. Clones were sequenced by immunoSEQ multiplex PCR, and TCRdb holds only the in-frame ones, with some missing. The profile covers about 190,000 clones, with nearly 90% appearing a single time and roughly 0.56% taken by the ten largest. The CDR3 extends over 14 amino acids. J was trimmed by 3 bases and V by 3 bases; bases with no gene match: 6. Germline V gene sequence: CDR1 SGHNT, CDR2 YYREEE (reference sequence). This specimen comes from a study of blood T cell repertoires in COVID-19. The clonotype was recovered from a man aged 50-60 years with acute or convalescent COVID-19. The sequencing sample was made of peripheral blood. The gene calls are TRBV5-4 and TRBJ2-7; TRBD1 agrees at 7 bases. CDR3 loop: CASSWGAGGYEQYF. The CDR3 nucleotides are TGTGCCAGCAGCTGGGGTGCAGGGGGCTACGAGCAGTACTTC.